This T cell receptor beta chain appears in the sequencing data of a study of blood T cell repertoires in COVID-19. Study-level information: Spain, Italy and the United States supplied samples that represented acute and convalescent COVID-19. The analysed material was cDNA or gDNA that came from T cells, B-cell-depleted T cells, or PBMCs.

How the authors handled the data: Amplified reference gene primers provided the basis for estimating nucleated cell counts. Clones were read by immunoSEQ multiplex PCR, and TCRdb kept only the in-frame ones, dropping some. V, J and clone size are those of that table, while D and trimming were read from the DNA. The table lists some 190,000 clones, roughly 84% of them singletons, with about 6.9% in the top ten. Germline V CDR1 and CDR2: MNHEY, SVGAGI. This CDR3 is 13 amino acids long. Trimming took off 6 bases at V and 4 bases at J, with 12 bases between the two ends. Seattle researchers signed up patients amid active infection and tracked them longitudinally.

The sample was peripheral blood. The TCR comes from a man older than 75 with COVID-19, enrolled during active disease. This chain joins TRBV6-5 and TRBJ1-1; D not certain. The CDR3 loop is CASSRGWSTEAFF. The DNA for the CDR3 is TGTGCCAGCAGCCGGGGTTGGAGCACTGAAGCTTTCTTT.